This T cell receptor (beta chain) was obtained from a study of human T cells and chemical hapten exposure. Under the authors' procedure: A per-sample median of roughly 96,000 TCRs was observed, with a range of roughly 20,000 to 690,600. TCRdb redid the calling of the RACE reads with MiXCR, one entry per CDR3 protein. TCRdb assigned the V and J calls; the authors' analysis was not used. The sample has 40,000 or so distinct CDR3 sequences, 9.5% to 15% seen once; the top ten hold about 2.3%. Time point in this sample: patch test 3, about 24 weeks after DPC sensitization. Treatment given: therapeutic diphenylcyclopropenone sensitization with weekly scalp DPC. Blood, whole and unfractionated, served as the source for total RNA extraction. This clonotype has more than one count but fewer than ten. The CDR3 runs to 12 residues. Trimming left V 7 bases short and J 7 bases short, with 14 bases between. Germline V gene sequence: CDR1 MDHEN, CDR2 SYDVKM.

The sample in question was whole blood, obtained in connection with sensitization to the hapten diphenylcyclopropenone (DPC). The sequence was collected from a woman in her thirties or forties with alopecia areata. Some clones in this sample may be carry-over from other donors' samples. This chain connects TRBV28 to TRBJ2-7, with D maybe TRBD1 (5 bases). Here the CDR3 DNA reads TGTGCCAGCATAGGGGTCCTGGAGGAGCAGTACTTC. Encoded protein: CASIGVLEEQYF.